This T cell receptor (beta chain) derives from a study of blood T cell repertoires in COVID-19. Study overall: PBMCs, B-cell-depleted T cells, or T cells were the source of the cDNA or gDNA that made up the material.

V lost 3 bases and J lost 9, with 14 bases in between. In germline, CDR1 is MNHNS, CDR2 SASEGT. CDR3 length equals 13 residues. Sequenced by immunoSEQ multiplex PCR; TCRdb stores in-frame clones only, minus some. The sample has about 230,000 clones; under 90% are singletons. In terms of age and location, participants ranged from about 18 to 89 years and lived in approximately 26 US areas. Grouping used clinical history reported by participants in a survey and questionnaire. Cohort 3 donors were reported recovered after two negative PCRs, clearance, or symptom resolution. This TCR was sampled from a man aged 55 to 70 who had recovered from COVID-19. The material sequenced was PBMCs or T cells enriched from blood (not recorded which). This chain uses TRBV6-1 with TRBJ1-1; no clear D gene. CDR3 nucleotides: TGTGCCAGCAGTGATGTTGCGGGCAGGCAAGCTTTCTTT. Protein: CASSDVAGRQAFF.